This entry is about one T cell receptor beta chain. The target of this receptor is not known. It is likely a read error, because the conserved phenylalanine at the end of the CDR3 is missing. The junction shows trimming of 4 bases on V and 4 bases on J, and the gene matches do not reach 7 bases of it. The germline V gene (reference sequence) provides CDR1 SGHNT and CDR2 YYREEE. The CDR3 length equals 14 residues, ends included. CDR3 DNA only is kept here, 42 bases in frame from base 1. RNA was isolated from bulk, unsorted tissue, and RNA quality was assessed with a NanoDrop ND-1000 and an Agilent 2100. For the normal lung samples, distant non-tumor tissue was collected more than 3 cm away from the tumor edge. Donors were newly diagnosed lung cancer patients admitted for thoracic surgery in China between August and November 2014, without prior chemotherapy. Anyone who had undergone radiotherapy or chemotherapy before, or who had another cancer at the same time, was left out of the study. Surgical tissue pieces of 1-2 cm3 were preserved in RNAlater solution and stored at -80 °C until use.

This entry comes from a study of tumor and adjacent non-tumor tissue in lung cancer listed by TCRdb under 2018. For the wider study: The cohort included some 11 adenocarcinoma, 2 squamous cell carcinoma and 1 small cell lung cancer patients. For each patient, one tumor sample and one normal lung sample were taken, giving approximately 30 paired specimens that underwent TCRbeta CDR3 sequencing. Ages among the roughly 15 patients ranged from about 31 to 76 years, there were some 10 men and 5 women, and disease was at TNM stage I to III. The study compared bulk TCRbeta repertoires between lung tumor tissue and matched distant non-tumor lung tissue from fewer than 19 lung cancer patients. Sequencing generated a total of some 130 million productive TCRbeta reads, averaging about 4.17 million reads per sample. Results and caveats for the whole study, not just this receptor: Because peripheral blood was not sequenced, the blood TCRbeta repertoires of the lung cancer patients in the study went unexamined. Tumor tissue showed significantly greater TCR diversity (inverse Simpson) than normal lung tissue (about 400 vs 180, P = 0.0075, Mann-Whitney U test). Significantly higher TCR diversity was found in younger patients, and higher tumor TCR diversity was associated with shorter overall and disease-free survival. The top 100 clones accounted for a significantly larger cumulative portion of the repertoire in normal lung than in tumor tissue. The cohort had only 15 or so patients, and the authors noted that larger samples and more detailed clinical data are needed. Neither the sequencing platform nor unique molecular identifiers are named or mentioned anywhere in the methods.

Library generation was performed with multiplex PCR. The sequencer was an Illumina HiSeq 2500. TCRbeta libraries were constructed through three rounds of nested PCR with primers (Table S4) according to protocols adapted from ARM-PCR. PCR products of 200-500 bp were gel-excised and purified with the QIAquick gel extraction kit before sequencing. Regarding the original processing steps: Reads were cleaned using Trimmomatic, were merged into complete CDR3 sequences using FLASH, and were assigned to V(D)J germline segments using MiTCR. Clonal diversity was calculated as the inverse Simpson's index using VDJtools. A read counted as productive if the sequence was in-frame and lacked a premature stop codon. The public reads were quality trimmed at Q25 with fastp and then assembled into clones with MiXCR by TCRdb, keeping productive beta chains. Each entry is one CDR3 protein sequence, shown with its most common DNA and genes. For this entry, the V and J calls and clone size follow TCRdb and not the study's own pipeline. The sample profile shows approximately 53,000 distinct CDR3 sequences; about 70% of them were found once. Over 20% of the sample is held by the ten biggest clonotypes.

The sequence was obtained from an older woman with non-small cell lung cancer. Sequenced sample: distant non-tumor lung tissue. The V and J genes are TRBV5-4 and TRBJ2-7; TRBD1 aligns with 8 central bases. The bases read TGTGCCAGCAGCCCGGGACAGGCATCATACGAGCAGTACTCC. It codes for CASSPGQASYEQYS.